This is a list of T cell receptor beta chains from one sample in a study of shared clonotypes between healthy human individuals. The repertoire was sequenced with immunoSEQ multiplex PCR; TCRdb's copy has only in-frame clones and lacks some. The top ten hold 0.61% of the sample, which has over 850,000 clones, roughly 74% seen once. The source material was memory CD4+ T cells from PBMCs. Receptors originate from a man between 18 and 29 years old in good health. Some clones in this sample may be carry-over from other donors' samples. Both conserved end residues are part of each CDR3. D genes are given only for firm matches. Not every row has a clone size; where given, it reads once, few, many or a size class.

>TRBJ2-3|TRBV7-2|many|NA
CASSLDPGTDTQYF
TGTGCCAGCAGCTTAGATCCTGGGACAGATACGCAGTATTTT
>TRBJ2-7|TRBV2|NA|TRBD2
CASRGSGSRHEQYF
TGTGCCAGCAGGGGGAGCGGGAGTCGCCACGAGCAGTACTTC
>TRBJ1-1|TRBV6-1|NA|NA
CASSVQGRTEAFF
TGTGCCAGCAGCGTACAGGGCCGCACTGAAGCTTTCTTT
>TRBJ2-3|TRBV21-1|NA|NA
CASSKRREANTQYF
TGTGCCAGCAGCAAAAGAAGAGAGGCAAATACGCAGTATTTT
>TRBJ2-3|TRBV7-2|NA|TRBD2
CASSTPQGSGRITDTQYF
TGTGCCAGCAGCACCCCTCAGGGTAGCGGGAGGATTACAGATACGCAGTATTTT
>TRBJ2-7|TRBV5-1|many|NA
CASSPSRGRWEGQYF
TGCGCCAGCAGCCCATCCCGGGGACGGTGGGAAGGGCAATACTTC
>TRBJ2-7|TRBV7-9|few|NA
CASSLVGWGDKDEQYF
TGTGCCAGCAGCTTGGTAGGTTGGGGGGACAAAGACGAGCAGTACTTC
>TRBJ1-4|TRBV28|NA|NA
CASSLLAGLNEKLFF
TGTGCCAGCAGTTTATTGGCAGGCCTAAATGAAAAACTGTTTTTT
>TRBJ1-1|TRBV29-1|NA|NA
CSVEAGDTNTEAFF
TGCAGCGTTGAAGCAGGGGATACGAACACTGAAGCTTTCTTT
>TRBJ1-2|TRBV5-1|NA|NA
CASKLDSGANYGYTF
TGCGCCAGCAAGCTTGATTCGGGGGCGAACTATGGCTACACCTTC
>TRBJ1-1|TRBV5-1|NA|TRBD1
CASSPRTGGEGTEAFF
TGCGCCAGCAGCCCCCGGACAGGGGGCGAAGGTACTGAAGCTTTCTTT
>TRBJ2-7|TRBV5-1|NA|TRBD2
CASSLAPAGHYEQYF
TGCGCCAGCAGCTTGGCTCCAGCGGGGCACTACGAGCAGTACTTC
>TRBJ1-1|TRBV25-1|NA|TRBD1
CASSILGQGLTEAFF
TGTGCCAGCAGTATCCTGGGACAGGGGCTTACTGAAGCTTTCTTT
>TRBJ2-2|TRBV7-9|NA|TRBD2
CASSLAFSGRATVTGELFF
TGTGCCAGCAGCTTAGCGTTTAGCGGGAGGGCCACGGTCACCGGGGAGCTGTTTTTT
>TRBJ2-5|TRBV9|NA|NA
CASSVQGEPQRETQYF
TGTGCCAGCAGCGTACAAGGGGAGCCCCAGCGAGAGACCCAGTACTTC
>TRBJ1-5|TRBV7-9|NA|NA
CASSQDLARTGPQHF
TGTGCCAGCAGCCAAGATCTTGCCAGGACGGGGCCCCAGCATTTT
>TRBJ1-1|TRBV5-1|NA|NA
CASSPLLWGTEAFF
TGCGCCAGCAGCCCGTTATTATGGGGCACTGAAGCTTTCTTT
>TRBJ2-2|TRBV6-4|many|NA
CASSLQGQNTGELFF
TGTGCCAGCAGTTTACAGGGCCAGAACACCGGGGAGCTGTTTTTT
>TRBJ2-5|TRBV5-1|NA|TRBD1
CASSLPTGGVEETQYF
TGCGCCAGCAGCTTACCTACAGGGGGTGTAGAGGAGACCCAGTACTTC
>TRBJ1-2|TRBV10-3|NA|NA
CAISAQAGGSNYGYTF
TGTGCCATCAGTGCGCAGGCAGGAGGATCTAACTATGGCTACACCTTC
>TRBJ1-4|TRBV20-1|NA|NA
CSVGEDEKLFF
TGCAGTGTAGGGGAAGATGAAAAACTGTTTTTT
>TRBJ2-1|TRBV2|many|NA
CASSEYQVRNEQFF
TGTGCCAGCAGTGAATACCAGGTTCGTAATGAGCAGTTCTTC
>TRBJ2-7|TRBV18|NA|TRBD2
CASSPTYGLDSYEQYF
TGTGCCAGCTCACCGACCTACGGACTAGACTCCTACGAGCAGTACTTC
>TRBJ1-5|TRBV6-6|once|NA
CASSPGGNQPQHF
TGTGCCAGCAGTCCCGGGGGCAATCAGCCCCAGCATTTT
>TRBJ2-7|TRBV4-1|NA|NA
CASSQEARGKQYF
TGCGCCAGCAGCCAAGAAGCTCGCGGGAAGCAGTACTTC
>TRBJ1-2|TRBV5-6|once|NA
CASSLVQADYGYTF
TGTGCCAGCAGCTTGGTCCAGGCCGACTATGGCTACACCTTC
>TRBJ2-1|TRBV7-9|NA|NA
CASSRTLSSYNEQFF
TGTGCCAGCAGCCGGACTTTGAGCTCCTACAATGAGCAGTTCTTC
>TRBJ2-3|TRBV29-1|NA|NA
CSVEDLQGFADTQYF
TGCAGCGTTGAAGATCTTCAGGGTTTTGCAGATACGCAGTATTTT
>TRBJ2-3|TRBV19|few|TRBD1
CASSIIGTASTDTQYF
TGTGCCAGTAGTATAATCGGGACAGCTAGCACAGATACGCAGTATTTT
>TRBJ2-2|TRBV6-6|NA|NA
CASSYIGTTGELFF
TGTGCCAGCAGTTACATCGGGACTACCGGGGAGCTGTTTTTT
>TRBJ2-7|TRBV10-3|NA|NA
CAIRRALQGVYEQYF
TGTGCCATCAGGAGAGCCTTACAGGGTGTCTACGAGCAGTACTTC
>TRBJ2-2|TRBV7-2|NA|NA
CASSLAFNTGELFF
TGTGCCAGCAGCTTAGCATTTAACACCGGGGAGCTGTTTTTT
>TRBJ2-5|TRBV29-1|NA|NA
CSVVKRAVDGETQYF
TGCAGCGTTGTCAAGCGGGCGGTGGATGGGGAGACCCAGTACTTC
>TRBJ2-5|TRBV7-2|NA|NA
CASSFRGRGETQYF
TGTGCCAGCAGCTTCCGGGGGCGCGGGGAGACCCAGTACTTC
>TRBJ1-1|TRBV7-8|few|NA
CASSLVSGNTEAFF
TGTGCCAGCAGCTTAGTTTCCGGGAACACTGAAGCTTTCTTT
>TRBJ2-1|TRBV6-5|NA|NA
CASRRDDYNEQFF
TGTGCCAGCAGACGCGACGACTACAATGAGCAGTTCTTC
>TRBJ2-3|TRBV5-1|NA|TRBD2
CASSLAPSGRGQVDTQYF
TGCGCCAGCAGCTTGGCCCCCAGCGGGAGAGGTCAGGTAGATACGCAGTATTTT